A selection of T cell receptor beta chains follows, all from one sample in a study of response to subunit inactivated influenza vaccine. In TCRdb, the RT-PCR reads were re-called with MiXCR into one record per CDR3 protein. Among roughly 550,000 distinct CDR3 sequences, roughly a quarter were seen once, and the ten largest hold 2.5% to 3%. These sequences were also reported in another study, on T cells expressing NK-cell markers.

The sequenced sample was CD4+ T cells sorted from PBMCs, obtained 11 to 12 days after vaccination. These receptors were taken from a man aged 45-65 years who received an inactivated influenza vaccine. CDR3s include the opening cysteine and the closing phenylalanine or tryptophan. Each record gives: CDR3 protein, CDR3 DNA, V gene, J gene, clone size, D gene. The D gene is left open where the match is weak. Size is stated for part of the rows, as once, few or many counts, or as a class when the clone is expanded.

CDR3 protein: CASSFRRTGGPDTQYF
CDR3 DNA: TGTGCCAGCAGCTTTCGCAGGACCGGGGGGCCAGATACGCAGTATTTT
V gene: TRBV5-6
J gene: TRBJ2-3
clone size: few
D gene: .

CDR3 protein: CASSTRGTLYPEAFF
CDR3 DNA: TGTGCCAGCAGTACACGGGGCACCCTGTACCCTGAAGCTTTCTTT
V gene: TRBV6-7
J gene: TRBJ1-1
clone size: .
D gene: .

CDR3 protein: CASSLGIAGVQYF
CDR3 DNA: TGTGCCAGCAGCTTAGGAATAGCGGGGGTTCAGTACTTC
V gene: TRBV11-2
J gene: TRBJ2-4
clone size: many
D gene: TRBD2

CDR3 protein: CSVANDIHSNQPQHF
CDR3 DNA: TGCAGCGTTGCAAATGACATTCATAGCAATCAGCCCCAGCATTTT
V gene: TRBV29-1
J gene: TRBJ1-5
clone size: .
D gene: .

CDR3 protein: CASSLGQGSEKLFF
CDR3 DNA: TGTGCCAGCAGTTTGGGCCAGGGTAGTGAAAAACTGTTTTTT
V gene: TRBV7-2
J gene: TRBJ1-4
clone size: many
D gene: .

CDR3 protein: CAISEDRVTQYF
CDR3 DNA: TGTGCCATCAGTGAGGACAGGGTCACGCAGTATTTT
V gene: TRBV10-3
J gene: TRBJ2-3
clone size: .
D gene: TRBD1

CDR3 protein: CAIRPTGTGFYEQYF
CDR3 DNA: TGTGCCATCAGACCGACCGGGACAGGGTTCTACGAGCAGTACTTC
V gene: TRBV10-3
J gene: TRBJ2-7
clone size: .
D gene: TRBD1

CDR3 protein: CASSYVGDADTQYF
CDR3 DNA: TGTGCCAGCAGTTACGTGGGGGACGCAGATACGCAGTATTTT
V gene: TRBV6-2/TRBV6-3
J gene: TRBJ2-3
clone size: few
D gene: .

CDR3 protein: CASSLVTGGSTGELFF
CDR3 DNA: TGTGCCAGCAGCTTAGTGACAGGGGGCTCCACCGGGGAGCTGTTTTTT
V gene: TRBV11-3
J gene: TRBJ2-2
clone size: many
D gene: TRBD1

CDR3 protein: CASTQLAIQETQYF
CDR3 DNA: TGTGCCAGCACCCAACTAGCGATTCAAGAGACCCAGTACTTC
V gene: TRBV6-1
J gene: TRBJ2-5
clone size: .
D gene: TRBD2

CDR3 protein: CASSRLAGGPVGELFF
CDR3 DNA: TGTGCCAGCAGCCGTCTAGCGGGGGGGCCGGTCGGGGAGCTGTTTTTT
V gene: TRBV5-6
J gene: TRBJ2-2
clone size: .
D gene: TRBD2

CDR3 protein: CTAQGVEYEQYF
CDR3 DNA: TGCACTGCACAGGGGGTGGAGTACGAGCAGTACTTC
V gene: TRBV20-1
J gene: TRBJ2-7
clone size: .
D gene: TRBD1

CDR3 protein: CASSYALSEQYF
CDR3 DNA: TGTGCCAGCAGTTACGCTCTGAGCGAGCAGTACTTC
V gene: TRBV6-6
J gene: TRBJ2-7
clone size: many
D gene: .

CDR3 protein: CASSQERSGGWETQYF
CDR3 DNA: TGTGCCAGCAGCCAAGAGCGGTCAGGGGGGTGGGAGACCCAGTACTTC
V gene: TRBV4-2
J gene: TRBJ2-5
clone size: once
D gene: .

CDR3 protein: CASSPSGRGGYNEQFF
CDR3 DNA: TGCGCCAGCAGCCCATCGGGGCGGGGGGGGTACAATGAGCAGTTCTTC
V gene: TRBV4-1
J gene: TRBJ2-1
clone size: .
D gene: TRBD2

CDR3 protein: CASSQRDRPYNEQFF
CDR3 DNA: TGTGCCAGCAGCCAACGGGACAGGCCCTACAATGAGCAGTTCTTC
V gene: TRBV3-1
J gene: TRBJ2-1
clone size: .
D gene: TRBD1

CDR3 protein: CATSPRRTSNTEAFF
CDR3 DNA: TGTGCCACCTCACCTAGGCGGACTTCGAACACTGAAGCTTTCTTT
V gene: TRBV6-1
J gene: TRBJ1-1
clone size: few
D gene: .

CDR3 protein: CASSSTLRALGGELFF
CDR3 DNA: TGTGCCAGCAGTTCTACCCTTAGGGCGCTCGGCGGGGAGCTGTTTTTT
V gene: TRBV12-3/TRBV12-4
J gene: TRBJ2-2
clone size: .
D gene: .

CDR3 protein: CASSLAGRGNYGYTF
CDR3 DNA: TGTGCCAGCAGCTTGGCGGGCAGGGGGAACTATGGCTACACCTTC
V gene: TRBV5-5
J gene: TRBJ1-2
clone size: .
D gene: TRBD1

CDR3 protein: CATRTSGTDTQYF
CDR3 DNA: TGTGCCACAAGGACTAGCGGCACAGATACGCAGTATTTT
V gene: TRBV12-3/TRBV12-4
J gene: TRBJ2-3
clone size: few
D gene: TRBD2

CDR3 protein: CATSGTGKGLGNQPQHF
CDR3 DNA: TGTGCCACGTCCGGGACAGGGAAGGGATTGGGCAATCAGCCCCAGCATTTT
V gene: TRBV6-2/TRBV6-3
J gene: TRBJ1-5
clone size: few
D gene: TRBD1

CDR3 protein: CASSLARLAGGLTDTQYF
CDR3 DNA: TGCGCCAGCAGCTTGGCGAGGTTAGCGGGAGGGCTCACAGATACGCAGTATTTT
V gene: TRBV5-1
J gene: TRBJ2-3
clone size: few
D gene: TRBD2

CDR3 protein: CASKTTSGNTGELFF
CDR3 DNA: TGCGCCAGCAAGACGACTAGCGGAAACACCGGGGAGCTGTTTTTT
V gene: TRBV5-1
J gene: TRBJ2-2
clone size: many
D gene: TRBD2

CDR3 protein: CASSLKAGGELFF
CDR3 DNA: TGTGCCAGCAGCTTAAAAGCGGGAGGGGAGCTGTTTTTT
V gene: TRBV7-2
J gene: TRBJ2-2
clone size: few
D gene: TRBD2

CDR3 protein: CASRKTGNYGYTF
CDR3 DNA: TGTGCCAGCAGGAAGACAGGGAACTATGGCTACACCTTC
V gene: TRBV6-2/TRBV6-3
J gene: TRBJ1-2
clone size: .
D gene: TRBD1

CDR3 protein: CSALPGQGADTQYF
CDR3 DNA: TGCAGTGCTCTACCGGGACAGGGGGCCGATACGCAGTATTTT
V gene: TRBV20-1
J gene: TRBJ2-3
clone size: .
D gene: TRBD1

CDR3 protein: CASRRDTSNTEAFF
CDR3 DNA: TGCGCCAGCAGGAGAGACACCTCGAACACTGAAGCTTTCTTT
V gene: TRBV5-1
J gene: TRBJ1-1
clone size: .
D gene: .